Listed below are T cell receptor beta chains from one sample, sequenced in a study of blood T cell repertoires in COVID-19. Clones were sequenced by immunoSEQ multiplex PCR, and TCRdb holds only the in-frame ones, with some missing. The table has 130,000 or so clones, 81% seen once. Sequenced material: peripheral blood. All receptors derive from an older woman with active or convalescent COVID-19. Each CDR3 is given with its conserved first and last residue. A D gene is named only where the DNA matches it firmly. Some rows have no size entry. The others give once, few or many, or a class for an expanded clone.

j_gene: TRBJ1-1; v_gene: TRBV15; abundance: .; d_gene: .; CDR3aa: CATSSTGMNTEAFF; CDR3nt: TGTGCCACCAGCAGTACAGGGATGAACACTGAAGCTTTCTTT
j_gene: TRBJ1-1; v_gene: TRBV7-9; abundance: .; d_gene: .; CDR3aa: CASSLTGGNTEAFF; CDR3nt: TGTGCCAGCAGCTTAACGGGTGGGAACACTGAAGCTTTCTTT
j_gene: TRBJ1-1; v_gene: TRBV28; abundance: .; d_gene: TRBD1; CDR3aa: CASSLGDRSKAFF; CDR3nt: TGTGCCAGCAGTTTAGGGGACAGGTCTAAAGCTTTCTTT
j_gene: TRBJ2-5; v_gene: TRBV11-2; abundance: .; d_gene: .; CDR3aa: CASSLEGSGGWRETQYF; CDR3nt: TGTGCCAGCAGCTTAGAAGGGAGCGGCGGGTGGCGGGAGACCCAGTACTTC
j_gene: TRBJ2-3; v_gene: TRBV10-1; abundance: .; d_gene: TRBD1; CDR3aa: CASRDRVADTQYF; CDR3nt: TGCGCCAGTAGGGACAGGGTGGCAGATACGCAGTATTTT
j_gene: TRBJ1-5; v_gene: TRBV19; abundance: .; d_gene: .; CDR3aa: CASSLQGNGNQPQHF; CDR3nt: TGTGCCAGTAGTCTTCAGGGGAACGGCAATCAGCCCCAGCATTTT
j_gene: TRBJ2-3; v_gene: TRBV19; abundance: .; d_gene: TRBD2; CDR3aa: CATTLAGEALTQYF; CDR3nt: TGTGCCACCACATTAGCGGGAGAGGCCCTTACGCAGTATTTT
j_gene: TRBJ2-7; v_gene: TRBV27; abundance: .; d_gene: TRBD2; CDR3aa: CASSNGLAGGREQYF; CDR3nt: TGTGCCAGCAGTAACGGACTAGCGGGAGGACGGGAGCAGTACTTC
j_gene: TRBJ1-1; v_gene: TRBV7-9; abundance: .; d_gene: .; CDR3aa: CASSSGQHTEAFF; CDR3nt: TGTGCCAGCAGCTCAGGACAACACACTGAAGCTTTCTTT
j_gene: TRBJ1-2; v_gene: TRBV7-3; abundance: .; d_gene: .; CDR3aa: CASSLGLRSGYTF; CDR3nt: TGTGCCAGCAGCTTGGGCCTCCGGTCTGGCTACACCTTC
j_gene: TRBJ1-3; v_gene: TRBV30; abundance: .; d_gene: .; CDR3aa: CAWSVLGDSGNTIYF; CDR3nt: TGTGCCTGGAGTGTACTAGGAGACTCTGGAAACACCATATATTTT
j_gene: TRBJ2-7; v_gene: TRBV7-3; abundance: .; d_gene: TRBD1; CDR3aa: CASSLTNRGGEQYF; CDR3nt: TGTGCCAGCAGCTTAACGAACAGGGGCGGCGAGCAGTACTTC
j_gene: TRBJ1-1; v_gene: TRBV6-1; abundance: .; d_gene: .; CDR3aa: CASSDGGVRSEAFF; CDR3nt: TGTGCCAGCAGTGACGGGGGAGTTCGATCTGAAGCTTTCTTT
j_gene: TRBJ2-1; v_gene: TRBV30; abundance: .; d_gene: .; CDR3aa: CAGEAGYNEQFF; CDR3nt: TGTGCCGGCGAGGCGGGTTACAATGAGCAGTTCTTC
j_gene: TRBJ1-5; v_gene: TRBV27; abundance: .; d_gene: .; CDR3aa: CASSPIRVGQPQHF; CDR3nt: TGTGCCAGCAGTCCTATCAGGGTTGGCCAGCCCCAGCATTTT
j_gene: TRBJ1-1; v_gene: TRBV7-9; abundance: .; d_gene: TRBD1; CDR3aa: CASSAGQGATEAFF; CDR3nt: TGTGCCAGCAGCGCGGGACAGGGGGCCACTGAAGCTTTCTTT
j_gene: TRBJ2-1; v_gene: TRBV7-2; abundance: once; d_gene: .; CDR3aa: CASSLLGSQQQFF; CDR3nt: TGTGCCAGCAGCTTACTAGGTTCCCAACAGCAGTTCTTC
j_gene: TRBJ1-5; v_gene: TRBV10-3; abundance: once; d_gene: .; CDR3aa: CATAPTLSNQPQHF; CDR3nt: TGTGCCACCGCCCCGACACTTTCGAATCAGCCCCAGCATTTT
j_gene: TRBJ1-5; v_gene: TRBV19; abundance: .; d_gene: TRBD1; CDR3aa: CASSLQGADNQPQHF; CDR3nt: TGTGCCAGTAGCTTACAGGGGGCTGACAATCAGCCCCAGCATTTT
j_gene: TRBJ2-3; v_gene: TRBV24-1; abundance: .; d_gene: .; CDR3aa: CATSGQTGTDTQYF; CDR3nt: TGTGCCACCAGTGGACAAACAGGAACAGATACGCAGTATTTT
j_gene: TRBJ1-2; v_gene: TRBV6-6; abundance: .; d_gene: .; CDR3aa: CASRPPGGDYGYTF; CDR3nt: TGTGCCAGCCGACCACCGGGAGGTGACTATGGCTACACCTTC
j_gene: TRBJ2-7; v_gene: TRBV28; abundance: .; d_gene: TRBD2; CDR3aa: CASSLTSGYEQYF; CDR3nt: TGTGCCAGCAGCCTAACTAGCGGCTACGAGCAGTACTTC
j_gene: TRBJ1-1; v_gene: TRBV4-1; abundance: .; d_gene: .; CDR3aa: CASSQTWNTEAFF; CDR3nt: TGCGCCAGCAGCCAAACATGGAACACTGAAGCTTTCTTT
j_gene: TRBJ1-5; v_gene: TRBV6-1; abundance: .; d_gene: .; CDR3aa: CASSDQVDANQPQHF; CDR3nt: TGTGCCAGCAGTGATCAGGTCGATGCCAATCAGCCCCAGCATTTT
j_gene: TRBJ2-1; v_gene: TRBV11-1; abundance: .; d_gene: TRBD2; CDR3aa: CASSLEASGGYNEQFF; CDR3nt: TGTGCCAGCAGCTTAGAGGCTAGCGGGGGGTACAATGAGCAGTTCTTC
j_gene: TRBJ2-6; v_gene: TRBV2; abundance: .; d_gene: TRBD1; CDR3aa: CASSFSGTGGISGANVLTF; CDR3nt: TGTGCCAGCAGTTTCTCCGGGACAGGGGGTATCTCTGGGGCCAACGTCCTGACTTTC
j_gene: TRBJ1-2; v_gene: TRBV28; abundance: .; d_gene: TRBD1; CDR3aa: CASSLMAGTGGDYGYTF; CDR3nt: TGTGCCAGCAGTTTAATGGCCGGGACAGGGGGCGACTATGGCTACACCTTC
j_gene: TRBJ2-1; v_gene: TRBV18; abundance: .; d_gene: TRBD2; CDR3aa: CASSPGLAGTNEQFF; CDR3nt: TGTGCCAGCTCTCCTGGACTAGCGGGGACCAATGAGCAGTTCTTC
j_gene: TRBJ1-2; v_gene: TRBV4-1; abundance: .; d_gene: .; CDR3aa: CASSQGRAPQSSGYTF; CDR3nt: TGCGCCAGCAGCCAAGGGAGGGCTCCCCAAAGTAGTGGCTACACCTTC
j_gene: TRBJ2-2; v_gene: TRBV4-1; abundance: .; d_gene: .; CDR3aa: CASSPNSWDKVRELFF; CDR3nt: TGCGCCAGCAGCCCCAACTCCTGGGACAAAGTAAGGGAGCTGTTTTTT
j_gene: TRBJ2-2; v_gene: TRBV5-4; abundance: .; d_gene: .; CDR3aa: CASSFRGARDGELFF; CDR3nt: TGTGCCAGCAGCTTTCGGGGGGCAAGGGACGGGGAGCTGTTTTTT
j_gene: TRBJ2-1; v_gene: TRBV28; abundance: .; d_gene: .; CDR3aa: CASRGGGRASYNEQFF; CDR3nt: TGTGCCAGCAGGGGCGGGGGCAGGGCATCCTACAATGAGCAGTTCTTC
j_gene: TRBJ1-5; v_gene: TRBV6-1; abundance: once; d_gene: TRBD1; CDR3aa: CASSEIRGLEPQHF; CDR3nt: TGTGCCAGCAGTGAAATCAGGGGGCTAGAGCCCCAGCATTTT
j_gene: TRBJ2-1; v_gene: TRBV5-6; abundance: .; d_gene: TRBD2; CDR3aa: CASSLVAGGPWDEQFF; CDR3nt: TGTGCCAGCAGCTTAGTTGCGGGAGGGCCTTGGGATGAGCAGTTCTTC
j_gene: TRBJ2-1; v_gene: TRBV2; abundance: .; d_gene: .; CDR3aa: CASSAAARGNEQFF; CDR3nt: TGTGCCAGCAGTGCTGCAGCGCGAGGCAATGAGCAGTTCTTC
j_gene: TRBJ1-1; v_gene: TRBV11-3; abundance: .; d_gene: .; CDR3aa: CASSLGSGMNTEAFF; CDR3nt: TGTGCCAGCAGCTTAGGGTCAGGGATGAACACTGAAGCTTTCTTT
j_gene: TRBJ2-5; v_gene: TRBV6-2/TRBV6-3; abundance: .; d_gene: .; CDR3aa: CASSYLQETQYF; CDR3nt: TGTGCCAGCAGTTACCTCCAAGAGACCCAGTACTTC